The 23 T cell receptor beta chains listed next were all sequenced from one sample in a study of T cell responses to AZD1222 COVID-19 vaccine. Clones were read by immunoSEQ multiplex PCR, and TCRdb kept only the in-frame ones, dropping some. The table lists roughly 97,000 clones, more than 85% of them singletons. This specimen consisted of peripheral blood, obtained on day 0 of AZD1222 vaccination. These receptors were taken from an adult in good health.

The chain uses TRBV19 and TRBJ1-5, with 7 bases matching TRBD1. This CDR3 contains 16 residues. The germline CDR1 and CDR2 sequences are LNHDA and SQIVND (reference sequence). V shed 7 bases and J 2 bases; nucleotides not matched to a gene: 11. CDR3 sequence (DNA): TGTGCCAGTAAGAACCCACAGGGGAGCGGCAATCAGCCCCAGCATTTT. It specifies CASKNPQGSGNQPQHF.

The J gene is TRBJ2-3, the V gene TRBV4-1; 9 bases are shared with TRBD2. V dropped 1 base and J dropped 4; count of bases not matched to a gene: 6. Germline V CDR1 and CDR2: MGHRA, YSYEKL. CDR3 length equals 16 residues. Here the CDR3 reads CASSQVSGRTADTQYF. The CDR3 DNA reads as TGCGCCAGCAGCCAAGTCAGCGGGAGGACTGCAGATACGCAGTATTTT.

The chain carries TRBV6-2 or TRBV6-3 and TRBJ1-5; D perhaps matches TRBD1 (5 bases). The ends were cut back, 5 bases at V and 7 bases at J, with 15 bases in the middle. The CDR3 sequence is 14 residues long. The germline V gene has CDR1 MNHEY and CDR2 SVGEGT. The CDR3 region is CASSGQQGSQPQHF. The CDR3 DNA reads TGTGCCAGCAGTGGCCAGCAGGGAAGCCAGCCCCAGCATTTT.

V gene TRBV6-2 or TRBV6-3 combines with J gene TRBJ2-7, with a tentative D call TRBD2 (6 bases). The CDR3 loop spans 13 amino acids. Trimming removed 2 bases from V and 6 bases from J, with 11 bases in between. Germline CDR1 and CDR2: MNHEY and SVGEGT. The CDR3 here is CASSYAGRREQYF. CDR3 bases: TGTGCCAGCAGTTACGCGGGGCGGCGCGAGCAGTACTTC.

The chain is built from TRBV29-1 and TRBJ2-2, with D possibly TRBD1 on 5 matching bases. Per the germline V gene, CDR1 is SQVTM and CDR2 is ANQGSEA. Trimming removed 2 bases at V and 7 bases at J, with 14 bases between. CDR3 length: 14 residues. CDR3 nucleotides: TGCAGCGTTGAAAATCAGGGCAGGATCGGGGAGCTGTTTTTT. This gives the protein CSVENQGRIGELFF.

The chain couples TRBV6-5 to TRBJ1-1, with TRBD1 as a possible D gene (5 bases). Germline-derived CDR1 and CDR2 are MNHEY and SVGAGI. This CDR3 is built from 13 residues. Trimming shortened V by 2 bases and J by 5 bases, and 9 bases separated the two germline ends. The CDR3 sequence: CASSYPGLTEAFF. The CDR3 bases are TGTGCCAGCAGTTACCCAGGGTTAACTGAAGCTTTCTTT.

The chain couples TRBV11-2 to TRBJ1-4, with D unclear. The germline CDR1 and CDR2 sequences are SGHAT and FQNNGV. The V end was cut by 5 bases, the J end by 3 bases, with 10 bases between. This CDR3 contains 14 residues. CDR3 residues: CASSLEGANEKLFF. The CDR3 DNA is TGTGCCAGCAGCCTCGAGGGTGCTAATGAAAAACTGTTTTTT.

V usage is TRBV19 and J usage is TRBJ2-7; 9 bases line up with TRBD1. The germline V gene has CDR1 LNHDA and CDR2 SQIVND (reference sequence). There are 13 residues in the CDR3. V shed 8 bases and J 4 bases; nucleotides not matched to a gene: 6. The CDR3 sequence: CASADRGPYEQYF. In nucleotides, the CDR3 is TGTGCCAGTGCGGACAGGGGACCTTACGAGCAGTACTTC. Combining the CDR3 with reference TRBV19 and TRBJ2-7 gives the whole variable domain DGGITQSPKYLFRKEGQNVTLSCEQNLNHDAMYWYRQDPGQGLRLIYYSQIVNDFQKGDIAEGYSVSREKKESFPLTVTSAQKNPTAFYLCASADRGPYEQYFGPGTRLTVT.

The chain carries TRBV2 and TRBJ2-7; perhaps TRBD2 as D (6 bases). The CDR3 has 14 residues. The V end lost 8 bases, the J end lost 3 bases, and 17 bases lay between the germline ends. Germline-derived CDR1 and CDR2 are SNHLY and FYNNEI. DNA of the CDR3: TGTGCCAGCCAGGCACGGGAGAACATCTACGAGCAGTACTTC. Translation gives CASQARENIYEQYF.

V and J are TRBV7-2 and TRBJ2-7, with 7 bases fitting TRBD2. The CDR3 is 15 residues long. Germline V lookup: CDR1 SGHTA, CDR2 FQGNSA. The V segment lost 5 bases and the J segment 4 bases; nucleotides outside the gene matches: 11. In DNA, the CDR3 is TGTGCCAGCAGCCCCCTTACGGGGGGAGCTTACGAGCAGTACTTC. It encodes CASSPLTGGAYEQYF.

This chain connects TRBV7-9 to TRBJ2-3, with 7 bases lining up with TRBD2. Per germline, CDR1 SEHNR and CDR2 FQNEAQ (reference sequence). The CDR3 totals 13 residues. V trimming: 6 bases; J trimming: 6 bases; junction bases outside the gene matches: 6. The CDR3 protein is CASSSGLGDTQYF. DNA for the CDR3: TGTGCCAGCAGTTCTGGACTAGGGGATACGCAGTATTTT.

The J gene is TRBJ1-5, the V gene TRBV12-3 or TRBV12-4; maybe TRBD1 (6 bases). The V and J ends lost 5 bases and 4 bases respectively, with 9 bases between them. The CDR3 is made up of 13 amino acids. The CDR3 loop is CASSTDRNQPQHF. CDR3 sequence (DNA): TGTGCCAGCAGTACCGACAGGAATCAGCCCCAGCATTTT.

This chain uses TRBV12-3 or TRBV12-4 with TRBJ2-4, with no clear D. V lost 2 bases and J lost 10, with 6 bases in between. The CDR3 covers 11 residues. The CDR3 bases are TGTGCCAGCAGTTTAATAAGAATTCAGTACTTC. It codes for CASSLIRIQYF.

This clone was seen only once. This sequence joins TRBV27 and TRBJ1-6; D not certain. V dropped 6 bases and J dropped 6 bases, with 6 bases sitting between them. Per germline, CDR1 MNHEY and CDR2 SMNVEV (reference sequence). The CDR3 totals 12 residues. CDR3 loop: CASRGINSPLHF. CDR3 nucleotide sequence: TGTGCCAGCAGAGGGATTAATTCACCCCTCCACTTT.

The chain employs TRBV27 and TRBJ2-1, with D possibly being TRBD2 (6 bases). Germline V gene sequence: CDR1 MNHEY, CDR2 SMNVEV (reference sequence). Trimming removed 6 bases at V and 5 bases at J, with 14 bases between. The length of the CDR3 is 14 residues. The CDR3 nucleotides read TGTGCCAGCAGACCCCCCGGGACTCACAATGAGCAGTTCTTC. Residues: CASRPPGTHNEQFF.

For the CDR3, the DNA is TGTGCCAGCAGGGACAGACATAATTCACCCCTCCACTTT. Translated, it gives CASRDRHNSPLHF. The gene calls are TRBV27 and TRBJ1-6, with D perhaps matching TRBD1 (6 bases). V was clipped by 6 bases and J by 5 bases, with 8 bases between them. The CDR3 length is 13 residues. CDR1 is MNHEY, CDR2 SMNVEV, per germline (reference sequence).

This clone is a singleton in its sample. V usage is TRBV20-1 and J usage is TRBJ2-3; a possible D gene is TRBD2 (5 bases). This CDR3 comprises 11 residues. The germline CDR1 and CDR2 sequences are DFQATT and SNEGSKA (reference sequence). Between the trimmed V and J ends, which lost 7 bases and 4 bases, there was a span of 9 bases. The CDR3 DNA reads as TGCAGTGGGAGGAGAGCAGATACGCAGTATTTT. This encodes CSGRRADTQYF.

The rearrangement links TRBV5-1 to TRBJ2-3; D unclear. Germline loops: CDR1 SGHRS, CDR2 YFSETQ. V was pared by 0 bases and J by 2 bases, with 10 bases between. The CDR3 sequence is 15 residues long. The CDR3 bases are TGCGCCAGCAGCTTGGCTGGCTACTACACAGATACGCAGTATTTT. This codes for CASSLAGYYTDTQYF.

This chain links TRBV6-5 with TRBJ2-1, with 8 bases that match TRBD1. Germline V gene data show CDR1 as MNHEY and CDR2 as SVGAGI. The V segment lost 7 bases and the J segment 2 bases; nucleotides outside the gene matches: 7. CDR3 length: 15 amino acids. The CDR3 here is CASNGQGLPYNEQFF. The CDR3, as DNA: TGTGCCAGCAACGGACAGGGTTTGCCCTACAATGAGCAGTTCTTC.

The chain's CDR3 is CASSPSTSAETQYF. The CDR3 DNA follows: TGTGCCAGCAGCCCGTCGACTAGTGCAGAGACCCAGTACTTC. The J gene is TRBJ2-5, the V gene TRBV7-9; possibly TRBD2 for D (6 bases). The CDR3 runs 14 residues. V shed 5 bases and J shed 4 bases, with 14 bases lying between them. From germline, CDR1 is SEHNR and CDR2 FQNEAQ (reference sequence).

The CDR3 here is CASSLEGGFYTEAFF. The CDR3 coding sequence is TGCGCCAGCAGCTTGGAGGGGGGATTCTACACTGAAGCTTTCTTT. The chain has TRBV5-1 and TRBJ1-1; D may be TRBD1 (6 bases). Looked up from germline, CDR1 is SGHRS and CDR2 is YFSETQ. The ends were cut back, 0 bases at V and 3 bases at J, with 12 bases in the middle. CDR3 length equals 15 residues.

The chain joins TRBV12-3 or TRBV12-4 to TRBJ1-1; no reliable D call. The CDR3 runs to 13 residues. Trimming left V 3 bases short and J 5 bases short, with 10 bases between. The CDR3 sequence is CASSFRWATEAFF. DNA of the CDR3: TGTGCCAGCAGTTTCCGTTGGGCAACTGAAGCTTTCTTT.

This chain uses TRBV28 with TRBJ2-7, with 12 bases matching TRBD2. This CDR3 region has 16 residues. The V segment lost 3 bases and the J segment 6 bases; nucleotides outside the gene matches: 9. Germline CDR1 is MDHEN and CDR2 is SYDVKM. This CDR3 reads CASSFPTSGRWSEQYF. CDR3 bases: TGTGCCAGCAGTTTCCCTACTAGCGGGAGGTGGAGCGAGCAGTACTTC. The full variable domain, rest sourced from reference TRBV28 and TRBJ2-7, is DVKVTQSSRYLVKRTGEKVFLECVQDMDHENMFWYRQDPGLGLRLIYFSYDVKMKEKGDIPEGYSVSREKKERFSLILESASTNQTSMYLCASSFPTSGRWSEQYFGPGTRLTVT.